This T cell receptor (beta chain) was identified during a study of blood T cell repertoires in COVID-19. As for the study in general: COVID-19 samples from acute and convalescent phases originated in the United States, Italy and Spain. Sources were T cells, B-cell-depleted T cells, or PBMCs; the material itself was cDNA or gDNA.

CDR3 size: 18 residues. Germline V gives CDR1 MNHNS, CDR2 SASEGT. The trim removed 2 bases at V and 3 bases at J, leaving 9 bases unmatched. As originally analysed: Nucleated cell number was recorded as an estimate derived from reference gene primer amplification. Repertoires were generated with immunoSEQ multiplex PCR, while TCRdb's copy carries only in-frame clones and drops some. V, J and clone size reflect that table, while D and trimming were determined from the DNA. This sample has a few hundred thousand clones, with 80% to 90% found just once. This chain uses TRBV6-1 with TRBJ1-4, with TRBD1 matching 10 bases. Sequencing used peripheral blood. The TCR was taken from a middle-aged man with active or convalescent COVID-19. Written as DNA, the CDR3 is TGTGCCAGCAGTGAAATAATGACAGGGGGCACGGCTAATGAAAAACTGTTTTTT. Encoded protein: CASSEIMTGGTANEKLFF.